Below are 25 T cell receptor beta chains sequenced from a single sample in a study of identical twins. TCRdb redid the calling of the 5' RACE reads with MiXCR, one entry per CDR3 protein. The table includes around 510,000 distinct CDR3 sequences, 14% detected once. The data were also submitted as part of a second study, on yellow fever vaccine responses in identical twins.

The sequencing sample was made of CD4+ T cells sorted from blood. The receptors shown here come from a woman aged 18-35 years in good health.

The CDR3 reads CASSSPGGKTGELFF. The CDR3 DNA sequence: TGTGCCAGCAGTTCCCCAGGGGGAAAGACCGGGGAGCTGTTTTTT. The V and J genes are TRBV28 and TRBJ2-2; 7 bases map to TRBD1. The CDR3 is made up of 15 amino acids. The germline V gene has CDR1 MDHEN and CDR2 SYDVKM. Trimming removed 4 bases from V and 5 bases from J; junction bases left unmatched: 7.

CDR3 DNA sequence: TGTGCCAGCAGTTTAGTGACAGGGGGGGATCACATTCAGTACTTC. Translation gives CASSLVTGGDHIQYF. V is TRBV12-3 or TRBV12-4 and J is TRBJ2-4, with 9 bases fitting TRBD1. J was trimmed by 8 bases and V by 1 base; bases with no gene match: 6. The CDR3 is made up of 15 amino acids.

The table lists this clonotype with many counts. V usage is TRBV7-2 and J usage is TRBJ1-5; tentative D call: TRBD1 (5 bases). The CDR3 spans 13 residues. Trimming pared 5 bases from V and 5 bases from J, leaving 10 bases between. CDR1 and CDR2 from the germline V gene are SGHTA and FQGNSA. The CDR3 nucleotides are TGTGCCAGCAGCATTAGAGGGGATCAGCCCCAGCATTTT. It encodes CASSIRGDQPQHF.

J is TRBJ2-7 and V is TRBV7-8; the D gene could be TRBD1 or TRBD2 (6 bases each). The CDR3 has 19 amino acids. V was clipped by 2 bases and J by 5 bases, with 28 bases between them. The germline CDR1 and CDR2 sequences are SGHVS and FQNEAQ. CDR3 in DNA: TGTGCCAGCAGCTTATGGTCGATTAGCGGATACGCAGGGGCCGACGAGCAGTACTTC. Protein: CASSLWSISGYAGADEQYF. Variable domain in full (rest from reference TRBV7-8 and TRBJ2-7): GAGVSQSPRYKVAKRGQDVALRCDPISGHVSLFWYQQALGQGPEFLTYFQNEAQLDKSGLPSDRFFAERPEGSVSTLKIQRTQQEDSAVYLCASSLWSISGYAGADEQYFGPGTRLTVT.

This clonotype was observed a few times. The chain combines TRBV6-5 with TRBJ2-3; D is unresolved. From germline, CDR1 is MNHEY and CDR2 SVGAGI. The CDR3 extends over 15 amino acids. V lost 2 bases and J 5 bases, leaving 14 bases between the germline ends. CDR3 DNA sequence: TGTGCCAGCAGTTACGGGTCCTCGACGGGAGATACGCAGTATTTT. Translated: CASSYGSSTGDTQYF.

Only a few counts were recorded for this clonotype. The chain employs TRBV20-1 and TRBJ2-1; 12 bases map to TRBD1. Germline CDR1 is DFQATT and CDR2 is SNEGSKA (reference sequence). V shed 4 bases and J 2 bases; nucleotides not matched to a gene: 3. CDR3 length: 15 residues. The CDR3 region has the DNA TGCAGTGCTAAAGGGACAGGGGGCGCCTACAATGAGCAGTTCTTC. Translation: CSAKGTGGAYNEQFF.

This clonotype was detected a few times. The chain combines TRBV30 with TRBJ1-1; 9 bases are a match to TRBD1. V was clipped by 6 bases and J by 8 bases; unmatched bases: 10. This CDR3 has 13 residues. CDR1 is GTSNPN, CDR2 SVGIG, per germline (reference sequence). Here the CDR3 reads CACTGTGLLEAFF. The CDR3 bases are TGTGCCTGTACCGGGACAGGGCTGTTGGAAGCTTTCTTT.

This rearrangement joins TRBV20-1 to TRBJ2-7; tentative D call: TRBD1 (5 bases). Trimming removed 0 bases at V and 3 bases at J, with 15 bases between. This CDR3 spans 15 amino acids. CDR1 and CDR2 (germline): DFQATT, SNEGSKA (reference sequence). The CDR3 DNA reads TGCAGTGCTAGAGATTCCGCGACAGCTTTCTACGAGCAGTACTTC. This sequence encodes CSARDSATAFYEQYF.

This clonotype came up many times. The CDR3 region is CSVDWLLNTEAFF. The DNA for the CDR3 is TGCAGCGTTGATTGGTTGTTGAACACTGAAGCTTTCTTT. The rearrangement joins TRBV29-1 to TRBJ1-1; D gene ambiguous. The CDR3 consists of 13 residues. The V gene's germline CDR1 is SQVTM and CDR2 ANQGSEA. The V end was cut by 3 bases, the J end by 0 bases, with 8 bases between.

The chain joins TRBV7-2 to TRBJ2-5; no firm D call. V lost 1 base, J lost 5 bases, and 11 bases lay in between. Germline V lookup: CDR1 SGHTA, CDR2 FQGNSA. This CDR3 has 14 amino acids. The CDR3: CASSLGGSLETQYF. The CDR3 DNA is TGTGCCAGCAGCTTAGGCGGCAGTCTGGAGACCCAGTACTTC.

The rearrangement links TRBV5-5 to TRBJ1-2; D unresolved. Trimming stripped 0 bases from V and 1 base from J, with 10 bases between. Germline CDR1 SGHKS, CDR2 YYEKEE (reference sequence). The CDR3 is 15 residues long. CDR3 DNA: TGTGCCAGCAGCTTGGCGATGATAAGTAACTATGGCTACACCTTC. Translation: CASSLAMISNYGYTF.

Many counts were recorded for this clonotype. The J gene is TRBJ2-1, the V gene TRBV12-3 or TRBV12-4; either TRBD1 or TRBD2 may supply D (5 bases each). The germline V and J ends were trimmed by 10 bases and 8 bases, with 18 bases remaining between them. The CDR3 length is 13 residues. The CDR3 region is CAIALGVGHEQFF. CDR3 in DNA: TGTGCCATCGCACTCGGGGTGGGACATGAGCAGTTCTTC.

V is TRBV7-9 and J is TRBJ2-3; 9 bases line up with TRBD2. There are 17 residues in the CDR3. Germline V gene data show CDR1 as SEHNR and CDR2 as FQNEAQ (reference sequence). Trimming took 5 bases from V and 4 from J; bases not matched to a gene: 13. CDR3 sequence (DNA): TGTGCCAGCAGCCACGACGCGGGGGGGCCTTACGCAGATACGCAGTATTTT. Encoded protein: CASSHDAGGPYADTQYF.

The chain employs TRBV7-9 and TRBJ2-7; D gene unclear. Germline CDR1 SEHNR, CDR2 FQNEAQ (reference sequence). V lost 3 bases and J lost 6, with 12 bases in between. This CDR3 region has 13 residues. The chain's CDR3 is CASSLDPSREQYF. CDR3 DNA sequence: TGTGCCAGCAGCTTGGACCCGTCGCGCGAGCAGTACTTC.

This clonotype was detected only a few times. The gene calls are TRBV2 and TRBJ2-7; 10 nucleotides agree with TRBD2. The CDR3 is 14 amino acids. Germline V gene data show CDR1 as SNHLY and CDR2 as FYNNEI. J was trimmed by 4 bases and V by 7 bases; bases with no gene match: 7. CDR3 sequence (DNA): TGTGCCAGCACAGCGGGAGGGGTACTTTACGAGCAGTACTTC. As protein: CASTAGGVLYEQYF.

This sequence joins TRBV18 and TRBJ1-2; D perhaps matches TRBD1 (6 bases). The CDR3 totals 15 residues. V dropped 3 bases and J dropped 4 bases, with 15 bases sitting between them. The germline V gene encodes CDR1 KGHSH and CDR2 LQKENI. In DNA, the CDR3 is TGTGCCAGCTCACCGGGCAAGGACAGCATCTATGGCTACACCTTC. Translating gives CASSPGKDSIYGYTF.

This clonotype came up a few times. The chain joins TRBV3-1 to TRBJ2-1; 10 positions match TRBD2. This CDR3 spans 15 amino acids. Germline V gene sequence: CDR1 LGHDT, CDR2 YNNKEL (reference sequence). V lost 3 bases and J lost 7; bases outside the gene matches: 6. The CDR3 DNA is TGTGCCAGCAGCCATTCAGCGGGAGGGTTGAATGAGCAGTTCTTC. This translates into CASSHSAGGLNEQFF.

This clonotype was counted a few times. The J gene is TRBJ2-7, the V gene TRBV11-2; D could derive from TRBD1 or TRBD2 (5 bases each). This CDR3 contains 14 residues. The V end was cut by 0 bases, the J end by 7 bases, with 13 bases between. Germline CDR1 and CDR2: SGHAT and FQNNGV. The CDR3 region is CASSLDSGWGEQYF. DNA for the CDR3: TGTGCCAGCAGCTTAGATTCAGGGTGGGGGGAGCAGTACTTC.

This clonotype was counted a few times. The rearrangement links TRBV5-4 to TRBJ2-3; 7 bases fit TRBD2. This CDR3 contains 15 residues. The trim removed 4 bases at V and 5 bases at J, leaving 10 bases unmatched. Germline V CDR1 and CDR2: SGHNT, YYREEE (reference sequence). The CDR3 loop reads CASSPSGTNQDTQYF. The DNA for the CDR3 is TGTGCCAGCAGCCCCTCCGGGACTAACCAAGATACGCAGTATTTT.

This clonotype was counted only a few times. The rearrangement joins TRBV4-2 to TRBJ2-3; D is perhaps TRBD1 (5 bases). Trimming took off 4 bases at V and 0 bases at J, with 11 bases between the two ends. CDR1 LGHNA and CDR2 YNFKEQ come from the germline V gene. The length of the CDR3 is 15 residues. CDR3 sequence: CASSLQEMSTDTQYF. The CDR3 DNA follows: TGTGCCAGCAGCCTACAGGAAATGAGCACAGATACGCAGTATTTT.

The rearrangement links TRBV28 to TRBJ1-4; 7 bases map to TRBD1. Trimming cost V 6 bases and J 1 base; bases outside gene matches: 2. The V gene's germline CDR1 is MDHEN and CDR2 SYDVKM. The CDR3 is 14 amino acids. The CDR3 loop reads CASSQGVTNEKLFF. CDR3 sequence (DNA): TGTGCCAGCAGCCAGGGGGTAACTAATGAAAAACTGTTTTTT.

The rearrangement uses TRBV5-1 and TRBJ2-3; D is possibly TRBD2 (7 bases). Trimming cost V 4 bases and J 0 bases, with 12 bases left between them. The CDR3 has 15 amino acids. Germline CDR1 reads SGHRS; CDR2 reads YFSETQ. This CDR3 reads CASSVAGASTDTQYF. CDR3 DNA sequence: TGCGCCAGCAGCGTTGCGGGGGCTAGCACAGATACGCAGTATTTT.

The chain combines TRBV15 with TRBJ1-5; D is perhaps TRBD1 (5 bases). The CDR3 sequence is 17 residues long. The germline V gene encodes CDR1 LNHNV and CDR2 YYDKDF (reference sequence). V dropped 1 base and J dropped 0 bases, with 13 bases sitting between them. This CDR3 is CATSRVTGGPSNQPQHF. The CDR3 DNA is TGTGCCACCAGCAGAGTAACAGGAGGGCCTAGCAATCAGCCCCAGCATTTT.

This clonotype was observed many times. The V gene is TRBV20-1, the J gene TRBJ2-1; D is unclear. Germline V CDR1 and CDR2: DFQATT, SNEGSKA (reference sequence). V was trimmed by 3 bases and J by 4 bases, leaving 19 bases between them. This CDR3 has 16 residues. CDR3 DNA: TGCAGTGCTAGTCCCCCAGGACCCCCACAATACAATGAGCAGTTCTTC. This translates into CSASPPGPPQYNEQFF.

This clonotype appeared many times. This rearrangement joins TRBV3-1 to TRBJ2-2; the D gene is possibly TRBD2 (5 bases). In germline, CDR1 is LGHDT, CDR2 YNNKEL (reference sequence). The CDR3 is 13 amino acids. V dropped 3 bases and J dropped 5 bases, with 7 bases sitting between them. CDR3 sequence (DNA): TGTGCCAGCAGCCATGGAGGTACCGGGGAGCTGTTTTTT. This sequence encodes CASSHGGTGELFF.